The present TCR beta chain was sequenced within a study of T-cell reconstitution after alpha-beta-depleted transplantation in children. This clonotype was counted only a few times. A TCRbeta library incorporating unique molecular identifiers was prepared. MiXCR, applied by TCRdb to the PCR reads, yields one record per CDR3 protein. The table shows some 590,000 distinct CDR3 sequences, with roughly a tenth occurring only once. V trimming: 5 bases; J trimming: 2 bases; junction bases outside the gene matches: 4. The germline CDR1 and CDR2 sequences are SEHNR and FQNEAQ (reference sequence). The CDR3 is 14 amino acids.

This chain joins TRBV7-9 and TRBJ2-3, with 7 bases identical to TRBD2. This material consisted of PBMCs from the stem cell graft donor, taken from the stem cell graft. The clonotype originates from a human donor who donated a stem cell graft to a child with acute myeloid leukemia. CDR3 DNA sequence: TGTGCCAGCAGCCCAAGCGGGACCACAGATACGCAGTATTTT. This codes for CASSPSGTTDTQYF.